Below are 5 T cell receptor beta chains sequenced from a single sample in a study of blood T cell repertoires in COVID-19 (dated by TCRdb to 2019 to 2021). The library was obtained by the immunoSEQ multiplex PCR assay. The source is immuneACCESS, and TCRdb retained only in-frame sequences with V and J called. Part of the clones is not carried over; for the studies checked, unresolved V genes explain less than half of this, and the remainder is unexplained. A total of tens of thousands of clones appear in this sample, roughly 88% of them only once. 25% to 30% of the sample goes to the ten largest clones. Sequenced sample: peripheral blood. The origin of the receptors is a man between 45 and 60 years old with active or convalescent COVID-19.

The V gene is TRBV10-1, the J gene TRBJ1-2, with D possibly being TRBD1 (5 bases). V lost 6 bases and J lost 8, with 10 bases in between. CDR1 is WNHNN and CDR2 is SYGVQD in the germline V gene (reference sequence). The CDR3 has 11 residues. CDR3 protein: CASSQGGGYTF. The CDR3 DNA is TGCGCCAGCAGCCAGGGTGGGGGCTACACCTTC.

This sequence joins TRBV5-1 and TRBJ2-2; D is uncertain. With 4 bases removed from V and 6 bases from J, the gap between germline ends came to 13 bases. The CDR3 is 14 amino acids. Germline V gene data show CDR1 as SGHRS and CDR2 as YFSETQ. The chain's CDR3 is CASSAIYSSGELFF. As DNA, the CDR3 is TGCGCCAGCAGCGCGATTTACAGCTCCGGGGAGCTGTTTTTT.

V and J are TRBV5-4 and TRBJ2-7; 7 bases fit TRBD1. Germline V gives CDR1 SGHNT, CDR2 YYREEE (reference sequence). The junction had 7 bases not matched to a gene; V was cut back by 4 bases and J by 3 bases. This CDR3 comprises 14 residues. CDR3 loop: CASSPRQGNYEQYF. The CDR3 DNA is TGTGCCAGCAGCCCGCGACAGGGAAACTACGAGCAGTACTTC.

The chain is built from TRBV5-1 and TRBJ2-3; TRBD2 matches 11 bases. Trimming at V came to 4 bases and at J to 1 base, leaving 5 bases not matched to a gene. CDR1 is SGHRS and CDR2 is YFSETQ in the germline V gene. The CDR3 sequence is 16 residues long. CDR3 nucleotide sequence: TGCGCCAGCAGCACTAAACTAGCGGGGGGCACAGATACGCAGTATTTT. Its protein is CASSTKLAGGTDTQYF.

This clone was detected a few times. The rearrangement uses TRBV11-2 and TRBJ2-2, with TRBD2 matching over 7 bases. V was pared by 3 bases and J by 1 base, with 2 bases of the junction left unmatched. The CDR3 contains 15 residues. CDR1 and CDR2 (germline): SGHAT, FQNNGV. CDR3 nucleotides: TGTGCCAGCAGCTTTTTAGCGGGGAACACCGGGGAGCTGTTTTTT. Translating it yields CASSFLAGNTGELFF.